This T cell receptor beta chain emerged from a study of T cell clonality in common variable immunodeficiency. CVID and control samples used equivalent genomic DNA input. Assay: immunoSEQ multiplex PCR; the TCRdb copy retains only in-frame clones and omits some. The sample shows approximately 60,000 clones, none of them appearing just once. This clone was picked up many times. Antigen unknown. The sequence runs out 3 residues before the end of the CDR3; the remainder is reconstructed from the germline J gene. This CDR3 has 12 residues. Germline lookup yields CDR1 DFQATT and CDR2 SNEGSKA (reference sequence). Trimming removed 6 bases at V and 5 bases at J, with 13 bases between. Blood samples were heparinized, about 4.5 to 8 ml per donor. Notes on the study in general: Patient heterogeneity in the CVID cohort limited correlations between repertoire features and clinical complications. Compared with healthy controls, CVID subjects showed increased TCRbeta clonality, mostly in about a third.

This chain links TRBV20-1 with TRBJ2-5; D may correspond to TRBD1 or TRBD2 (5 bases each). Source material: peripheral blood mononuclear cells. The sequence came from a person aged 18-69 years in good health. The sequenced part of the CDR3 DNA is TGCAGTGCCGAGGGGTCAGGGGAGACC. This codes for CSAEGSGET. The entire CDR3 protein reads CSAEGSGETQYF.